This T cell receptor beta chain was recorded in a study of blood T cells in healthy people across ages. Study information: About one barcoded beta molecule per two T cells was the capture yield of template switching.

The CDR3 length is 17 residues. The trim removed 6 bases at V and 3 bases at J, leaving 13 bases unmatched. Findings of the study overall: TCR beta diversity, measured per million T cells, fell in a roughly linear way with age. PBMCs left unsorted prevented a conclusive naive versus antigen-experienced comparison.

With regard to this clonotype: Its antigen is unknown.

Extraction yielded at least 5 micrograms of total RNA per sample. PCR was performed a second time for about 7 to 11 cycles using a sample-barcoded 5' primer and a J-beta primer mix. Each CDR3 protein gets one entry after TCRdb re-called the 5' RACE reads with MiXCR. The data contain about 1.4 million distinct CDR3 sequences, roughly 60% of them singletons. Sequenced: blood. The receptor was derived from a man aged 18 to 29 in good health. J is TRBJ2-3 and V is TRBV12-3 or TRBV12-4, with 9 bases that match TRBD1. CDR3 protein: CASRPGTGLMKTDTQYF. The CDR3 bases are TGTGCCAGCAGACCCGGGACAGGGCTCATGAAGACAGATACGCAGTATTTT.